Sequencing of this T cell receptor beta chain was carried out in a study of blood T cell repertoires in COVID-19. Study-level background: Samples came from the United States, Italy and Spain, spanning acute and convalescent COVID-19. In each case, the material was cDNA or gDNA derived from T cells, B-cell-depleted T cells, or PBMCs.

Per the authors' pipeline: Researchers report that nucleated cell counts were estimated from reference gene primer amplification. Libraries were prepared by immunoSEQ multiplex PCR; TCRdb keeps only in-frame clonotypes and omits some of them. V and J calls and clone size come straight from that table; D and trimming were deduced from the DNA. This table holds roughly 280,000 clones, approximately 89% found once. Per germline, CDR1 LGHDT and CDR2 YNNKEL (reference sequence). The ends were cut back, 3 bases at V and 12 bases at J, with 15 bases in the middle. This CDR3 is built from 13 residues. What was sequenced was peripheral blood. The receptor was isolated from a man aged 35 to 55 with active or convalescent COVID-19. This rearrangement joins TRBV3-1 (or the pseudogene TRBV3-2) to TRBJ2-1; TRBD2 is a possible D gene (6 bases). The CDR3 spells CASSQLTSRVQFF. The CDR3 DNA follows: TGTGCCAGCAGCCAGCTCACTAGCCGGGTGCAGTTCTTC.